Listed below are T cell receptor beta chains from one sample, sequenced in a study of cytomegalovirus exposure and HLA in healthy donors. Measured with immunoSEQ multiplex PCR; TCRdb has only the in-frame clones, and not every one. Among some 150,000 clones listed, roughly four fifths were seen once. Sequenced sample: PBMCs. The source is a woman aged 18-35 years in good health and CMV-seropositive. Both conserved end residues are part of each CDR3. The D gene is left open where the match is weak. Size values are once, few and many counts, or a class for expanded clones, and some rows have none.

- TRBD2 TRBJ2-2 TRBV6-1 TGTGCCAGCAGCCGACTAGCGGGGGACACCGGGGAGCTGTTTTTT CASSRLAGDTGELFF
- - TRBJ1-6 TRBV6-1 TGTGCCAGCAGCGAGAGCTCCTATAATTCACCCCTCCACTTT CASSESSYNSPLHF
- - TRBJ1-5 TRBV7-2 TGTGCCAGCAGCTTATACGGGGATCAGCCCCAGCATTTT CASSLYGDQPQHF
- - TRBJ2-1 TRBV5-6 TGTGCCAGCAGCTCTTTTTACAATGAGCAGTTCTTC CASSSFYNEQFF
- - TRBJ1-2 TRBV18 TGTGCCAGCTCATACTCACAGGGTTTTCTTGGCTACACCTTC CASSYSQGFLGYTF
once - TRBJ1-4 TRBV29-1 TGCAGCGTTTTGGGGGGTGAAAAACTGTTTTTT CSVLGGEKLFF
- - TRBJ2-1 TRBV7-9 TGTGCCAGCAGCTTACGGAGCCCGGGACAAATGTATCTGTATGATGAGCAGTTCTTC CASSLRSPGQMYLYDEQFF
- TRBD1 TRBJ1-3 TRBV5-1 TGCGCCAGCAGTATTACCCCACAGACGGGACAGATTATAAACACCATATATTTT CASSITPQTGQIINTIYF
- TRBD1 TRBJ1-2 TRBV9 TGTGCCAGCAGCGCAACACAGGGGGCGGCCGCCTATGGCTACACCTTC CASSATQGAAAYGYTF
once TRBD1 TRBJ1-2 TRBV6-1 TGTGCCAGCAGTGCTACAGGGGTGAGGGATGTCTACACCTTC CASSATGVRDVYTF
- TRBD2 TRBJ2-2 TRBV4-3 TGCGCCAGCAGCCGAGAAGGCGGGGGGGTAGGGGAGCTGTTTTTT CASSREGGGVGELFF
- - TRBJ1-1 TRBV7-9 TGTGCCAGCACCGTGGGGGGGCCCACTGAAGCTTTCTTT CASTVGGPTEAFF
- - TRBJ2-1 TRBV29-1 TGCAGCGTCCAGGGATCGAGGTACAATGAGCAGTTCTTC CSVQGSRYNEQFF
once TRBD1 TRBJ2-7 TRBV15 TGTGCCACCAGCAGAGTAGGACAGGGCTCCTACGAGCAGTACTTC CATSRVGQGSYEQYF
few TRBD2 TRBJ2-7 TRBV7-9 TGTGCCAGCAGCTTAGGACCCTCCGGGACTAGCTACGAGCAGTACTTC CASSLGPSGTSYEQYF
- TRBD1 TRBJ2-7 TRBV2 TGTGCCAGCAGTGACCGGGACAGACAGTACGAGCAGTACTTC CASSDRDRQYEQYF
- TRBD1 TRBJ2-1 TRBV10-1 TGCGCCAGCAGTGAGTCACCCAGGGGGCTTGACAATGAGCAGTTCTTC CASSESPRGLDNEQFF
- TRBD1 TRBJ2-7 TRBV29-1 TGCAGCGTTGAAGAAGGGGGAGACAGGGGGCCCGAGCAGTACTTC CSVEEGGDRGPEQYF
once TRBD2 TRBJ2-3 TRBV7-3 TGTGCCAGCAGCTTAACTCCCGGGGGACTACCTACAGATACGCAGTATTTT CASSLTPGGLPTDTQYF
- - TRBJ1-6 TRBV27 TGTGCCAGCAGTTCCCTATATTCACCCCTCCACTTT CASSSLYSPLHF
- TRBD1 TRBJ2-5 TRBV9 TGTGCCAGCAGCGTAGATAGGGGGCGGGAGACCCAGTACTTC CASSVDRGRETQYF
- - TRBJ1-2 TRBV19 TGTGCCAGTAGTGTGCAGGGCAGGAACTATGGCTACACCTTC CASSVQGRNYGYTF